Detailed here is one TCR beta chain. The germline CDR1 and CDR2 sequences are LNHDA and SQIVND (reference sequence). Trimming pared 8 bases from V and 2 bases from J, leaving 10 bases between. The CDR3 is 13 residues long. This sample is drawn from a study of blood T cell repertoires in COVID-19. About the study: Nucleic acid was either cDNA or gDNA, and it came from T cells, B-cell-depleted T cells, or PBMCs.

How the authors handled the data: Scientists estimated how many nucleated cells there were by amplifying reference gene primers. Sequenced by immunoSEQ multiplex PCR; TCRdb stores in-frame clones only, minus some. That table gives V, J and clone size, and the DNA gave D and trimming. The sample lists about 280,000 clones, around 89% occurring once. The TCR was taken from a woman aged 18-29 years with acute COVID-19. What was sequenced was PBMCs or T cells enriched from blood (not recorded which). The rearrangement uses TRBV19 and TRBJ1-3, with unresolved D. The CDR3 here is CASGIGTGNTIYF. CDR3 nucleotide sequence: TGTGCCAGTGGGATCGGGACTGGAAACACCATATATTTT.